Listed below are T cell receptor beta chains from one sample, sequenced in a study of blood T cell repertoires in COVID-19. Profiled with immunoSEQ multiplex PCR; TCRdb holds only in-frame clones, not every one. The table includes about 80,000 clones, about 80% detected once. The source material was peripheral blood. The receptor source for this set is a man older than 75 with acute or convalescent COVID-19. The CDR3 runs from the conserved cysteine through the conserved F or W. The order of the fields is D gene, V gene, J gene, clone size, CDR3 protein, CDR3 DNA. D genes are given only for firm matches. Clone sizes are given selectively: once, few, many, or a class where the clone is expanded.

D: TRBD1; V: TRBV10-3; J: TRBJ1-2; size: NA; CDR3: CAIRVRDRDNYGYTF; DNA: TGTGCCATCAGAGTCCGGGACAGGGATAACTATGGCTACACCTTC
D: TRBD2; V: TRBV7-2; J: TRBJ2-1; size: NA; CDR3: CASSLWLAGGNEQFF; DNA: TGTGCCAGCAGCTTATGGCTAGCGGGGGGGAATGAGCAGTTCTTC
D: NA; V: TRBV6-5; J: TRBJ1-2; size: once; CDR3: CASSSAGTTLGYTF; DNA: TGTGCCAGCAGTTCCGCCGGGACAACGCTTGGCTACACCTTC
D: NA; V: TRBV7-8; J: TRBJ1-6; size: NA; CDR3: CASSLFGFGQGGSPLHF; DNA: TGTGCCAGCAGCTTATTTGGATTCGGGCAGGGTGGATCACCCCTCCACTTT
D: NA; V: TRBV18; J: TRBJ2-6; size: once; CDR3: CASSPIQGGASGANVLTF; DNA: TGTGCCAGCTCACCGATACAGGGAGGGGCCTCTGGGGCCAACGTCCTGACTTTC
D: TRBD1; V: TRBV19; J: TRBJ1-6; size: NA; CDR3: CASREQGSNSPLHF; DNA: TGTGCCAGTAGAGAACAGGGGAGCAATTCACCCCTCCACTTT
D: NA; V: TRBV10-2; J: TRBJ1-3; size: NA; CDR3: CASRTGLSGNTIYF; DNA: TGCGCCAGCAGGACAGGCCTCTCTGGAAACACCATATATTTT
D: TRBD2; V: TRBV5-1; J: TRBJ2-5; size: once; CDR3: CASSLVSLAGYQETQYF; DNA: TGCGCCAGCAGCTTGGTATCCCTAGCGGGGTACCAAGAGACCCAGTACTTC
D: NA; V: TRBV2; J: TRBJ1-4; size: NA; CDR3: CASSEEAIGEKLFF; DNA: TGTGCCAGCAGTGAGGAGGCTATTGGAGAAAAACTGTTTTTT
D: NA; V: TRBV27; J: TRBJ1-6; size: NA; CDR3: CASSFGGQALHF; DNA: TGTGCCAGCAGTTTCGGGGGGCAAGCCCTCCACTTT
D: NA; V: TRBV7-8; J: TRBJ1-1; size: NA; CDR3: CASSFTGNAEAFF; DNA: TGTGCCAGCAGCTTTACGGGGAACGCTGAAGCTTTCTTT
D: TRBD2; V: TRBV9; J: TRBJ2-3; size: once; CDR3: CASSVGSSGGALTTDTQYF; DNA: TGTGCCAGCAGCGTAGGATCTAGCGGGGGGGCTTTAACCACAGATACGCAGTATTTT
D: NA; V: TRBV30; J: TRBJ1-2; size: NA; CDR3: CAWSKFSQKYGYTF; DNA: TGTGCCTGGAGTAAGTTCTCTCAGAAGTATGGCTACACCTTC
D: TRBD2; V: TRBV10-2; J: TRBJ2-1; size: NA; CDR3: CASRGLAGGSLGDNEQFF; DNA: TGCGCCAGCAGAGGACTAGCGGGGGGCAGCCTAGGGGACAATGAGCAGTTCTTC
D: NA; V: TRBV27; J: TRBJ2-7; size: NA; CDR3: CASSLTGIGSYEQYF; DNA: TGTGCCAGCAGTTTAACGGGGATAGGGTCCTACGAGCAGTACTTC
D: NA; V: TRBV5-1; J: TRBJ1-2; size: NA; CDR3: CASSARGGSDYGYTF; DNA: TGCGCCAGCAGCGCACGAGGGGGATCGGACTATGGCTACACCTTC
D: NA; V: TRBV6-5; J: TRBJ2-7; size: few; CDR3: CASSPPDRREQYF; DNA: TGTGCCAGCAGTCCCCCCGACAGGCGCGAGCAGTACTTC
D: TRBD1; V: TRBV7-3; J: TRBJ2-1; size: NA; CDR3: CASSPDRASYNEQFF; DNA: TGTGCCAGCAGTCCCGACAGGGCCTCCTACAATGAGCAGTTCTTC
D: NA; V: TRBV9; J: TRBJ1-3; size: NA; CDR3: CASSVDEVRAGNTIYF; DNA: TGTGCCAGCAGCGTAGATGAGGTACGGGCTGGAAACACCATATATTTT
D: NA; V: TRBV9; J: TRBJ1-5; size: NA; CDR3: CASSPSGGVSNQPQHF; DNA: TGTGCCAGCAGCCCCAGTGGAGGGGTAAGCAATCAGCCCCAGCATTTT
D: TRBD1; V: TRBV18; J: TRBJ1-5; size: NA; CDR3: CASSPPPGQGGNQPQHF; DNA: TGTGCCAGCTCACCTCCCCCTGGACAGGGAGGCAATCAGCCCCAGCATTTT
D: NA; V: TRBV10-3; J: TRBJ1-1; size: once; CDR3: CAISENSFEAFF; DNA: TGTGCCATCAGTGAGAACTCCTTTGAAGCTTTCTTT
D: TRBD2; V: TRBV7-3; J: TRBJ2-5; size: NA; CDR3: CASSFGGARETQYF; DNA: TGTGCCAGCAGCTTCGGGGGGGCCCGAGAGACCCAGTACTTC
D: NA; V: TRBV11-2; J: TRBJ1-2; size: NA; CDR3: CASSPGGANYGYTF; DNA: TGTGCCAGCAGCCCCGGCGGAGCTAACTATGGCTACACCTTC
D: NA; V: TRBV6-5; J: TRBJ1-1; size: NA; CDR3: CASSSPGGSAEAFF; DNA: TGTGCCAGCAGCTCACCCGGGGGAAGCGCTGAAGCTTTCTTT
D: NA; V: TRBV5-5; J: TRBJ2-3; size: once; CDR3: CASSFQGSQAADTQYF; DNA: TGTGCCAGCAGCTTCCAGGGATCCCAAGCAGCAGATACGCAGTATTTT
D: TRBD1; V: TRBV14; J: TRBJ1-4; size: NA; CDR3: CASSQDRDRGPNEKLFF; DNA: TGTGCCAGCAGCCAAGACCGGGACAGGGGACCTAATGAAAAACTGTTTTTT
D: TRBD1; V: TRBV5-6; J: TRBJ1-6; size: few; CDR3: CASSFYRGMLSPLHF; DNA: TGTGCCAGCAGCTTCTACAGGGGGATGTTATCACCCCTCCACTTT
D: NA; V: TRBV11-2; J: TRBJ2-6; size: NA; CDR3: CAAGTAGANVLTF; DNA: TGTGCGGCAGGGACTGCTGGGGCCAACGTCCTGACTTTC
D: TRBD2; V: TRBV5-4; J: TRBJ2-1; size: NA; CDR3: CASSRLAGNYNEQFF; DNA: TGTGCCAGCAGTAGACTAGCGGGGAATTACAATGAGCAGTTCTTC
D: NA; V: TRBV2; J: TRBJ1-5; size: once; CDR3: CASSPQGVGNQPQHF; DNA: TGTGCCAGCAGTCCACAGGGAGTTGGCAATCAGCCCCAGCATTTT
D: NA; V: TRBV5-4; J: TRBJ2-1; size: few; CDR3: CASSLAGASYNEQFF; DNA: TGTGCCAGCAGCTTGGCAGGGGCCTCCTACAATGAGCAGTTCTTC
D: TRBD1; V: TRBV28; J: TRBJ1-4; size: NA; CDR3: CASSEPPGQGGVEKLFF; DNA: TGTGCCAGCAGTGAGCCTCCCGGACAGGGAGGAGTAGAAAAACTGTTTTTT
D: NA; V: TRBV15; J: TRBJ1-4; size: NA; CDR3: CATSRRSGTSTNEKLFF; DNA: TGTGCCACCAGCAGAAGAAGCGGTACCTCAACTAATGAAAAACTGTTTTTT
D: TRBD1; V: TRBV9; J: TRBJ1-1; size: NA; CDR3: CASSQTADRGAAFF; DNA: TGTGCCAGCAGCCAAACCGCGGACAGGGGTGCAGCTTTCTTT
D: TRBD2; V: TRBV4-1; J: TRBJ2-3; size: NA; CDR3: CASRPLGGISTDTQYF; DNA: TGCGCCAGCAGACCTCTCGGGGGGATTAGCACAGATACGCAGTATTTT
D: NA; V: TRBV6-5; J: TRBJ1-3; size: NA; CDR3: CASSYRDTIGNTIYF; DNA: TGTGCCAGCAGTTACAGGGACACCATTGGAAACACCATATATTTT
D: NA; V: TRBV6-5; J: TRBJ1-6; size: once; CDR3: CASSYFGAGDHSPLHF; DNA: TGTGCCAGCAGTTACTTCGGGGCGGGGGATCATTCACCCCTCCACTTT
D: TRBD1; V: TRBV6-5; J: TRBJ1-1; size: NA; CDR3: CASRKGARTEAFF; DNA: TGTGCCAGCAGAAAGGGGGCGCGAACTGAAGCTTTCTTT
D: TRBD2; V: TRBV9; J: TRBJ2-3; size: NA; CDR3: CASSPRSPKRGGPDTQYF; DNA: TGTGCCAGCAGCCCCCGTTCCCCAAAGCGGGGGGGCCCAGATACGCAGTATTTT
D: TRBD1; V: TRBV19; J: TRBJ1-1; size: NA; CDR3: CASSIGDRGYTEAFF; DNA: TGTGCCAGTAGTATAGGGGACAGGGGGTATACTGAAGCTTTCTTT
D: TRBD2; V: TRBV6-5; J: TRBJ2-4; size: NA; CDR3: CASSYLRGGVKNIQYF; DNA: TGTGCCAGCAGTTACTTGCGGGGGGGCGTCAAAAACATTCAGTACTTC
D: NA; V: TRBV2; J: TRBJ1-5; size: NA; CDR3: CASSVRGPEGDQPQHF; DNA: TGTGCCAGCAGTGTACGGGGCCCCGAGGGGGATCAGCCCCAGCATTTT
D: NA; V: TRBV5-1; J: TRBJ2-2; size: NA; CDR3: CASKEGAMNTGELFF; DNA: TGCGCCAGCAAGGAGGGGGCGATGAACACCGGGGAGCTGTTTTTT
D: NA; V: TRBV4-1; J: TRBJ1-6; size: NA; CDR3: CASSPGEGPYNSPLHF; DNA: TGCGCCAGCAGCCCAGGAGAGGGCCCATATAATTCACCCCTCCACTTT
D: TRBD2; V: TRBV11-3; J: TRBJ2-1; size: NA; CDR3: CASSLGNSGELNEQFF; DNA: TGTGCCAGCAGCTTAGGGAATAGCGGGGAACTTAATGAGCAGTTCTTC
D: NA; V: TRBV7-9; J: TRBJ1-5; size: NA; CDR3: CASSTDGIQPQHF; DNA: TGTGCCAGCAGCACGGACGGGATTCAGCCCCAGCATTTT
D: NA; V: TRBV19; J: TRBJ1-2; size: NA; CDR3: CASTQSLSTENYGYTF; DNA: TGTGCCAGTACCCAATCTCTCTCTACAGAGAACTATGGCTACACCTTC